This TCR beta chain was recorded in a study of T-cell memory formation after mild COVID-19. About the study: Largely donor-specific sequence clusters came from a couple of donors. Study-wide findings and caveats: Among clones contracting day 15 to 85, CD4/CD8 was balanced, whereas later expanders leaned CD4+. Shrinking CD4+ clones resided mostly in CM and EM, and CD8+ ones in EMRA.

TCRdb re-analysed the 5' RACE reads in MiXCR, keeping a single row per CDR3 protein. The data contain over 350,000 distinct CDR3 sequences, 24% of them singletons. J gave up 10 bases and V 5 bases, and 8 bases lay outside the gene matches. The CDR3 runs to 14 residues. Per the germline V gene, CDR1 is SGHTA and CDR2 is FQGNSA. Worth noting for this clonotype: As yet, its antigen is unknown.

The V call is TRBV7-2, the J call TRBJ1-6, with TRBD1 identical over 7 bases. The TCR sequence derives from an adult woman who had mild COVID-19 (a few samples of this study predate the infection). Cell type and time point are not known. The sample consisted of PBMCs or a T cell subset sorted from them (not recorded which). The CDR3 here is CASSERQGVSPLHF. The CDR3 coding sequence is TGTGCCAGCAGCGAGAGACAGGGTGTGTCACCCCTCCACTTT.